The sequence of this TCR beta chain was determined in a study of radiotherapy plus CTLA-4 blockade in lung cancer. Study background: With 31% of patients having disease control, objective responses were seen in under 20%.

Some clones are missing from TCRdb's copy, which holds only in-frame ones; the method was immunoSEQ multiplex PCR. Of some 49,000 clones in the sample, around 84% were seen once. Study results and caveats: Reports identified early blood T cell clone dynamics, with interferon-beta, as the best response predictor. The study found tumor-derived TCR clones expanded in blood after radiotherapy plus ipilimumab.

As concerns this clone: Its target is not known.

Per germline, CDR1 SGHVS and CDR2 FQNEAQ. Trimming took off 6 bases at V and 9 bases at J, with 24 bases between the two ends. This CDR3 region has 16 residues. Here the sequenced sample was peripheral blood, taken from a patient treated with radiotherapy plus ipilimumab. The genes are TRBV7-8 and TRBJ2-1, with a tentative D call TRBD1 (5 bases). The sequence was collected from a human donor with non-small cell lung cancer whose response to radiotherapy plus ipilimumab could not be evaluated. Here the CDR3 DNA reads TGTGCCAGCAGTTCTACGGACACTTTCATTTGGGGTGAGCAGTTCTTC. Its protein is CASSSTDTFIWGEQFF.